The entry below describes one T cell receptor beta chain. Its target antigen remains unknown. Per-nucleotide qualities are absent, and no much larger clonotype sits a single base away. Sequenced using an Illumina HiSeq 2000. Multiplex PCR amplification was used to generate the TCR beta chain libraries. High-throughput sequencing was used to analyze the amplified TCR beta chain products. TCRdb trimmed the raw reads at Q25, called clones with MiXCR and kept productive beta chains. All rows with the same CDR3 protein become a single entry with the most common DNA and genes. This sample comprises over 9,000 distinct CDR3 sequences, 53% of them detected only once. 36% of the sample goes to the ten largest clones. The CDR3 runs 12 residues from the cysteine to the phenylalanine. The only DNA kept is the CDR3, 36 bases in frame from the first base. CDR1 and CDR2 are drawn from the germline V gene (reference sequence): DFQATT, SNEGSKA. Relative to germline, V is missing 2 bases and J is missing 9 bases, with 4 bases of the junction outside any gene match.

These data are taken from a study of breast tumors, draining lymph nodes, adjacent tissues (TCRdb year 2016). Turning to the overall study: TCR beta repertoires were compared across tumor, adjacent nontumor tissue and axillary lymph nodes obtained from breast cancer patients. In human breast cancer, the study set out to assess how tumor, surrounding tissue and draining lymph node repertoires relate to one another and whether T cells might be exchanged between them.

Study-wide conclusions, independent of this receptor: The conclusion that tumor T cells originate in lymph nodes was presented as consistent with a hypothesis rather than as directly demonstrated. Tumor and nontumor tissue repertoires were significantly more similar in luminal-like than in basal-like breast cancer. The data were considered consistent with the idea that most tumor T cells come from the lymph node and then expand in tumor tissue. Tumor T-cell repertoires showed less diversity than lymph node repertoires and more diversity than nontumor tissue repertoires, and tumor T-cell repertoires showed preferential V and J gene usage.

The receptor was isolated from a female donor with breast cancer. Some clones in this sample may be carry-over from other donors' samples. Sequencing was carried out using breast tumor tissue. The chain links TRBV20-1 with TRBJ2-1; 7 central nucleotides agree with TRBD1. This receptor carries the CDR3 CSARRGQSEQFF. The bases are TGCAGTGCTAGAAGGGGGCAGAGTGAGCAGTTCTTC.